The clone carrying this TCR beta chain was seen once. Its antigen is unknown. The CDR3 has 16 residues. V lost 6 bases to trimming and J lost 0 bases, with 17 bases between them. Germline V gene lookup returns CDR1 SQVTM and CDR2 ANQGSEA. These data originate in a study of CD8 T cell repertoires and HIV-1 epitope variants. Study summary: Each of Twenty-five Gag and Nef epitope peptides stimulated a separate culture. Enriched T cells were co-cultured with equal autologous T cell-negative cells. An uncultured baseline aliquot held 1M T cells.

TCR beta CDR3 was sequenced at survey depth on immunoSEQ. Method: immunoSEQ multiplex PCR; TCRdb's copy keeps in-frame clones and lacks some. The sample carries around 5,000 clones, around 71% recorded once. This TCR derives from a male donor with HIV. The sample was cultured CD8+ T cells derived from PBMCs. The gene calls are TRBV29-1 and TRBJ1-4; D is possibly TRBD1 (6 bases). CDR3 DNA: TGCAGCGTCGGGGGGCTCGGGGCCGCAACTAATGAAAAACTGTTTTTT. Protein product: CSVGGLGAATNEKLFF.